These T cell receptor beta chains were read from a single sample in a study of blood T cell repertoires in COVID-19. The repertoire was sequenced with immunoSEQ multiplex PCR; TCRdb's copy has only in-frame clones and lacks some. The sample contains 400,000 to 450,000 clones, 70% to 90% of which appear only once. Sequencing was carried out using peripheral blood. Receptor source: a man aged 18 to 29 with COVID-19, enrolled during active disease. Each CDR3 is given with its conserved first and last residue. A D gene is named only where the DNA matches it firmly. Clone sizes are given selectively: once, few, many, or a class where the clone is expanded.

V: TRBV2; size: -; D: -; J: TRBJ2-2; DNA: TGTGCCAGCAGTGGAGTGTTAGCAGCGGGGGAGCTGTTTTTT; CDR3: CASSGVLAAGELFF
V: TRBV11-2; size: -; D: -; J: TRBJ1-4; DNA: TGTGCCAGCAGCCTTCCGGGGTCTGAAAAACTGTTTTTT; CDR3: CASSLPGSEKLFF
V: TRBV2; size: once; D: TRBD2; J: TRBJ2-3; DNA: TGTGCCAGCAACGCAGGTCCAGCGGGAGGACCAGATACGCAGTATTTT; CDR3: CASNAGPAGGPDTQYF
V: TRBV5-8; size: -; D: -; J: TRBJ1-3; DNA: TGTGCCAGCAGCAGACCAGGGGTCTCTGGAAACACCATATATTTT; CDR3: CASSRPGVSGNTIYF
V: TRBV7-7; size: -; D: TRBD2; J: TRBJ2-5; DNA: TGTGCTAGCAGTCGGACTAGCGGAGAGACCCAGTACTTC; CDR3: CASSRTSGETQYF
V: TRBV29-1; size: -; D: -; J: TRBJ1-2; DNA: TGCAGCGTACAGGTTCCTAACTATGGCTACACCTTC; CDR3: CSVQVPNYGYTF
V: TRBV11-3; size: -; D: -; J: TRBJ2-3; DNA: TGTGCCAGCAGCTCGGACAGTCTTGGTACGCAGTATTTT; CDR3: CASSSDSLGTQYF
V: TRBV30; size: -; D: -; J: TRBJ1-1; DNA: TGTGCCTGGATGCGGGTCCCTGAAGCTTTCTTT; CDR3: CAWMRVPEAFF
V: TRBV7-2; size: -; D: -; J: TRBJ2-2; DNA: TGTGCCAGCAGCTCTACCTACGGAGCGGGCTACACCGGGGAGCTGTTTTTT; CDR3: CASSSTYGAGYTGELFF
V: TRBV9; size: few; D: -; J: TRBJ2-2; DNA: TGTGCCAGCAGCCATACCGGGAGCCCAACCGGGGAGCTGTTTTTT; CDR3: CASSHTGSPTGELFF
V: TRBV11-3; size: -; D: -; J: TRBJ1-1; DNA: TGTGCCAGCAGCCCGCTCTCAGCGGGGGGCAATGAAGCTTTCTTT; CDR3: CASSPLSAGGNEAFF
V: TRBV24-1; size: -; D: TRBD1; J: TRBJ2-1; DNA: TGTGCCACCAGTGATTCAGGGGGCGATGAGCAGTTCTTC; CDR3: CATSDSGGDEQFF
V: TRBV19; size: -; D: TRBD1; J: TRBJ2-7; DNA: TGTGCCAGTAGTAATCCCCGGGACAGTTCCTACGAGCAGTACTTC; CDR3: CASSNPRDSSYEQYF
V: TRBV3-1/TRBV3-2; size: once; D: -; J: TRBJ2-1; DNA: TGTGCCAGCAGCCCCCTGGGTAGCGCGACCTACAATGAGCAGTTCTTC; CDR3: CASSPLGSATYNEQFF
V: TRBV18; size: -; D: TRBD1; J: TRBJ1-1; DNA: TGTGCCAGCTCACCATCGCTTGCAGGGGGGTTGGCTTTCTTT; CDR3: CASSPSLAGGLAFF
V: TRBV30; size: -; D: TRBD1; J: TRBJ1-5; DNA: TGTGCCTGGAGGACCGGGACAGGGGACCAGCCCCAGCATTTT; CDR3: CAWRTGTGDQPQHF
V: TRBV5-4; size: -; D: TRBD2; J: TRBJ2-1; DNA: TGTGCCAGCAGCTTGAAGCGGGGAGACAATGAGCAGTTCTTC; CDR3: CASSLKRGDNEQFF
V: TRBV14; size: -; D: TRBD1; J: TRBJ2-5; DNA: TGTGCCAGCAGCCCGGGACAGGCCGAAGAGACCCAGTACTTC; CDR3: CASSPGQAEETQYF
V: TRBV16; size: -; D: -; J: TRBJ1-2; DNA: TGTGCCAGCAGCCAATCCGAGGATGGCTACACCTTC; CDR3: CASSQSEDGYTF
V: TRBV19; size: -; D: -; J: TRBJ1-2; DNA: TGTGCCAGTAGTTCAGCGGGGGTAGAGGGCTACACCTTC; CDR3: CASSSAGVEGYTF
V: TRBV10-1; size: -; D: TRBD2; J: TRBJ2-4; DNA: TGCGCCAGCAGTGAGAATCGGGGAGGGAACATTCAGTACTTC; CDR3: CASSENRGGNIQYF
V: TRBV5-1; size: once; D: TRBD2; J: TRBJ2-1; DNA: TGCGCCAGCAGCTTGGGAGCGGGAGATGAGCAGTTCTTC; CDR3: CASSLGAGDEQFF
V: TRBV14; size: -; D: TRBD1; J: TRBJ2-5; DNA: TGTGCCAGCAGCCCTCCGGGACAGCAAGAGACCCAGTACTTC; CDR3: CASSPPGQQETQYF
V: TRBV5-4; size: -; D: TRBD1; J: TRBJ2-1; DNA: TGTGCCAGCAGCTTGAGGCAGGGGGCGCGCAATGAGCAGTTCTTC; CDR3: CASSLRQGARNEQFF